The subject of this entry is one T cell receptor beta chain. The sample holds one count of this clone. Its target antigen remains unknown. There are no base qualities to consult, and no much larger clone falls within one base. V has 3 bases trimmed and J has 8 bases trimmed; junction bases matching no gene number 6. The CDR3 covers 13 residues, taking in both the cysteine and the phenylalanine. Left in the record is the CDR3 DNA by itself, 39 bases read in frame from the first base. The germline V gene sets CDR1 to SGHTA and CDR2 to FQGTGA. These data belong to a study of T cells and Merkel cell carcinoma outcomes (TCRdb year 2020). In terms of the full investigation: The tumor T-cell repertoire, together with T-cell density, was examined as a predictor of clinical outcome in patients with Merkel cell carcinoma. Here is what the overall study found, with its caveats: Clinical outcomes in Merkel cell carcinoma patients were reported to be predicted by T-cell repertoire features combined with T-cell density.

The library was produced with the immunoSEQ multiplex PCR assay. TCRdb limited this immuneACCESS table to in-frame rearrangements with V and J called. A share of clones is missing; checked studies link under half to unresolved V genes, and the rest is unexplained. This sample has about 12,000 clones in its table, and about 95% of those were observed once. The ten largest make up approximately 1% of the sample. The samples were taken from patients with Merkel cell carcinoma. The receptor was isolated from a human donor with Merkel cell carcinoma. The V and J genes are TRBV7-3 and TRBJ1-2, and 7 bases in between align with TRBD1. The sample was tumor tissue from Merkel cell carcinoma. The CDR3 protein: CASSLGGGGGYTF. The DNA is as follows: TGTGCCAGCAGCTTGGGTGGAGGGGGCGGCTACACCTTC.